The source of this T cell receptor beta chain is a study of tumor and adjacent non-tumor tissue in lung cancer. The overall study: Patients were aged about 31 to 85, about ten men and about five women, stage I to III.

This sample's RNA came from whole unsorted tissue. A modified ARM-PCR protocol with three rounds of nested PCR amplified TCRbeta. TCRdb fed the multiplex PCR reads into MiXCR, producing one record per CDR3 protein. The repertoire holds 65,000 to 95,000 distinct CDR3 sequences, around 70% seen once, with over 9.5% in the top ten. The germline gives CDR1 SEHNR, CDR2 FQNEAQ (reference sequence). V shed 5 bases and J shed 8 bases, with 16 bases lying between them. This CDR3 comprises 14 residues. As to this clonotype: This may be a read error, as it is one base from a much larger clone.

Sequenced material: lung tumor tissue. The clonotype comes from a woman in her 70s with non-small cell lung cancer. J is TRBJ2-1 and V is TRBV7-9; D is possibly TRBD1 (5 bases). The CDR3 DNA is TGTGCCAGCAGCGGGGCCAGGGCAGGCGATGAGCAGTTCTTC. This translates into CASSGARAGDEQFF.